The clone carrying this T cell receptor (beta chain) has a single count. These data come from a study of blood T cell repertoires in COVID-19. For the study at large: Some COVID-19 samples were acute and others convalescent; all came from the United States, Italy and Spain. PBMCs, B-cell-depleted T cells, or T cells were the source of the cDNA or gDNA that made up the material.

Methods used by the authors: Amplification with reference gene primers provided the estimates of nucleated cell counts. Sequencing was performed with immunoSEQ multiplex PCR; in TCRdb, only in-frame clones are kept and a portion is missing. For V, J and clone size, that table is used; D and trimming come from the DNA. In the table there are some 220,000 clones, 84% of which are singletons. The sample consisted of peripheral blood. The receptor was derived from a woman of 80 years or more with active or convalescent COVID-19.

The CDR3 sequence: CSAGGRSTYEQYF. CDR3 coding DNA: TGCAGCGCCGGAGGTCGCAGTACCTACGAGCAGTACTTC. The gene calls are TRBV29-1 and TRBJ2-7; tentatively, D is TRBD2 (5 bases). Looked up from germline, CDR1 is SQVTM and CDR2 is ANQGSEA. V was clipped by 7 bases and J by 2 bases, with 15 bases between them. CDR3 length equals 13 residues.